What follows are 17 T cell receptor beta chains derived from one specimen sequenced in a study of blood T cells in healthy people across ages. A second roughly 6 to 12 cycle PCR used barcoded and J-beta primers. TCRdb redid the calling of the 5' RACE reads with MiXCR, one entry per CDR3 protein. The data show approximately 490,000 distinct CDR3 sequences, around 24% seen once. This sample also appeared in a second study, on T cells of mothers and their children.

Sequencing used blood. These receptors all come from a boy between 10 and 17 years old in good health.

This sequence joins TRBV28 and TRBJ1-5; D is possibly TRBD1 (5 bases). Germline V gene sequence: CDR1 MDHEN, CDR2 SYDVKM. The CDR3 is 15 residues long. V lost 3 bases and J 1 base, leaving 10 bases between the germline ends. DNA for the CDR3: TGTGCCAGCAGTTTTCCAGGGAAAAGCAATCAGCCCCAGCATTTT. Encoded protein: CASSFPGKSNQPQHF.

There are a few counts of this clonotype. This chain joins TRBV5-1 and TRBJ1-1; D ambiguous. Germline CDR1 and CDR2: SGHRS and YFSETQ. V lost 0 bases and J lost 6, with 3 bases in between. This CDR3 has 11 amino acids. The CDR3 sequence is CASSLGSEAFF. DNA of the CDR3: TGCGCCAGCAGCTTGGGCTCTGAAGCTTTCTTT.

V usage is TRBV4-1 and J usage is TRBJ2-2; perhaps TRBD1 as D (6 bases). From germline, CDR1 is MGHRA and CDR2 YSYEKL. There are 16 residues in the CDR3. The ends were cut back, 3 bases at V and 3 bases at J, with 14 bases in the middle. CDR3 loop: CASSQSVGAYTGELFF. The CDR3 coding sequence is TGCGCCAGCAGCCAGTCCGTGGGGGCATACACCGGGGAGCTGTTTTTT.

This clonotype was seen a few times. The chain employs TRBV6-1 and TRBJ1-4; the D gene is possibly TRBD1 (5 bases). Trimming left V 3 bases short and J 4 bases short, with 9 bases between. Germline V gene data show CDR1 as MNHNS and CDR2 as SASEGT. The CDR3 has 14 residues. In nucleotides, the CDR3 is TGTGCCAGCAGTGACGGGGGGAGTAATGAAAAACTGTTTTTT. Amino acid sequence: CASSDGGSNEKLFF.

The table lists this clonotype with a few counts. This rearrangement joins TRBV13 to TRBJ1-1, with D hard to call. The CDR3 runs to 11 residues. The V gene's germline CDR1 is PRHDT and CDR2 FYEKMQ (reference sequence). V dropped 2 bases and J dropped 8 bases, with 6 bases sitting between them. Here the CDR3 reads CASSLLSEAFF. The CDR3 DNA is TGTGCCAGCAGCTTATTATCCGAAGCTTTCTTT.

As to this clonotype: One end of the junction fails to match germline, which may point to a read error. The genes are TRBV29-1 and TRBJ1-2; D is unclear. Germline values: CDR1 SQVTM, CDR2 ANQGSEA. The CDR3 spans 15 residues. CDR3: CSVHEQTHAGYGYAF. In nucleotides, the CDR3 is TGCAGCGTTCACGAGCAGACCCATGCGGGCTATGGCTACGCCTTC.

A few counts support this clonotype. The chain has TRBV5-6 and TRBJ2-7, with D uncertain. CDR1 and CDR2 (germline): SGHDT, YYEEEE. V was shortened by 0 bases and J by 3 bases, with 13 bases between the two germline ends. The CDR3 contains 15 residues. This CDR3 is CASSLGGYGVYEQYF. CDR3 nucleotide sequence: TGTGCCAGCAGCTTGGGAGGTTATGGTGTCTACGAGCAGTACTTC. Looking up the rest from reference TRBV5-6 and TRBJ2-7 gives the full variable domain: DAGVTQSPTHLIKTRGQQVTLRCSPKSGHDTVSWYQQALGQGPQFIFQYYEEEERQRGNFPDRFSGHQFPNYSSELNVNALLLGDSALYLCASSLGGYGVYEQYFGPGTRLTVT.

The V gene is TRBV12-3 or TRBV12-4, the J gene TRBJ1-5; perhaps TRBD1 as D (5 bases). CDR3 size: 14 residues. V lost 3 bases and J lost 7, with 13 bases in between. The CDR3 DNA sequence: TGTGCCAGCAGTTTTGTTGGGGGGAGCCAGCCCCAGCATTTT. Translated: CASSFVGGSQPQHF.

On this clonotype: Relative to the germline gene, one junction end is altered; a read error may explain this. The rearrangement joins TRBV28 to TRBJ1-4, with D unresolved. The germline gives CDR1 MDHEN, CDR2 SYDVKM. This CDR3 has 17 residues. CDR3 nucleotides: TGTGCCAGCAGTTTATTGGAGGGCCTCGCAACTAATGAAAAACTGGTTTTT. Translated, it gives CASSLLEGLATNEKLVF.

The chain combines TRBV12-3 or TRBV12-4 with TRBJ2-7; 9 nucleotides match TRBD1. This CDR3 contains 15 residues. The J segment lost 5 bases and the V segment lost 5 bases, leaving 10 bases of the junction unmatched. The CDR3 DNA follows: TGTGCCAGCAGTCTGGGGGACAGGGAGGGTAACGAGCAGTACTTC. Translation gives CASSLGDREGNEQYF.

The genes are TRBV29-1 and TRBJ2-1, with D tentatively TRBD2 (6 bases). Trimming removed 3 bases at V and 7 bases at J, with 19 bases between. The CDR3 runs to 15 residues. From germline, CDR1 is SQVTM and CDR2 ANQGSEA. In DNA, the CDR3 is TGCAGCGTTGATGGCGCGGGGCGCAAGGAGAATGAGCAGTTCTTC. Amino acids: CSVDGAGRKENEQFF.

This clonotype has just a few counts. V usage is TRBV4-3 and J usage is TRBJ2-1; D is uncertain. The germline V gene encodes CDR1 LGHNA and CDR2 YSLEER. The CDR3 is 16 residues long. Trimming stripped 6 bases from V and 0 bases from J, with 15 bases between. CDR3 protein: CASRNNLGGSYNEQFF. The CDR3 bases are TGCGCCAGCAGAAACAATTTGGGTGGCTCCTACAATGAGCAGTTCTTC.

This clonotype was observed a handful of times. The rearrangement joins TRBV20-1 to TRBJ2-1, with TRBD2 identical over 8 bases. Germline V CDR1 and CDR2: DFQATT, SNEGSKA (reference sequence). The CDR3 extends over 13 amino acids. With 5 bases clipped from V and 5 bases from J, the junction kept 5 bases outside the gene matches. The CDR3 nucleotides are TGCAGTGCTCAACGGGAGGGCCACAATGAGCAGTTCTTC. This encodes CSAQREGHNEQFF.

Only a few counts were recorded for this clonotype. The chain employs TRBV29-1 and TRBJ2-7; 14 positions match TRBD2. CDR1 and CDR2 (germline): SQVTM, ANQGSEA. V lost 6 bases to trimming and J lost 6 bases; unmatched junction nucleotides: 7. The length of the CDR3 is 14 residues. CDR3 sequence: CSVVTSGGVGEQYF. The DNA of the CDR3 is TGCAGCGTCGTGACTAGCGGGGGGGTGGGCGAGCAGTACTTC.

This clonotype has a handful of counts. Here the CDR3 DNA reads TGTGCCAGCAGTTTCTCGGCCCGGGGGACCCAGTACTTC. Its translation is CASSFSARGTQYF. J is TRBJ2-5 and V is TRBV28, with a possible D match to TRBD2 (5 bases). This CDR3 is 13 amino acids long. The germline gives CDR1 MDHEN, CDR2 SYDVKM. V dropped 3 bases and J dropped 7 bases, with 12 bases sitting between them.

This clonotype has more than one count but fewer than ten. The rearrangement links TRBV7-3 to TRBJ2-1; no definite D call. Germline V CDR1 and CDR2: SGHTA, FQGTGA. The CDR3 is 13 residues long. V lost 1 base to trimming and J lost 9 bases, with 10 bases between them. CDR3 DNA: TGTGCCAGCAGCTTAAATTTCGACTCTGAGCAGTTCTTC. It codes for CASSLNFDSEQFF.

The chain uses TRBV10-3 and TRBJ1-5; D call uncertain. Trimming shortened V by 3 bases and J by 3 bases, and 6 bases separated the two germline ends. Looked up from germline, CDR1 is ENHRY and CDR2 is SYGVKD. The CDR3 contains 13 residues. CDR3 in DNA: TGTGCCATCAGTGACCGGGTCAATCAGCCCCAGCATTTT. It specifies CAISDRVNQPQHF.